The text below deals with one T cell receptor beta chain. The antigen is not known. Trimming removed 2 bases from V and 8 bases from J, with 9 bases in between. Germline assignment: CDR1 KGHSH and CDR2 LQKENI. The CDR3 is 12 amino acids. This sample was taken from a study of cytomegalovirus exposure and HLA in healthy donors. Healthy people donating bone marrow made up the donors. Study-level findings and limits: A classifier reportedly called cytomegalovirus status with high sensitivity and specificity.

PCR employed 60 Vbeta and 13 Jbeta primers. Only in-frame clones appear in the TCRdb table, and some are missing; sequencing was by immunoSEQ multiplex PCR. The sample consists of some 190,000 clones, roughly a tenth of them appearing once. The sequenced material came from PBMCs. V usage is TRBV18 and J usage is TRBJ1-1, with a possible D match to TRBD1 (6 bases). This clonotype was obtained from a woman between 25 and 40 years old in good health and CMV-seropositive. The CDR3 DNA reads TGTGCCAGCTCACCAATACAGGGAGAAGCTTTCTTT. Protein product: CASSPIQGEAFF.